These 14 T cell receptor beta chains came from one sample sequenced in a study of blood T cell repertoires in COVID-19. Only in-frame clones appear in the TCRdb table, and some are missing; sequencing was by immunoSEQ multiplex PCR. The data hold 80,000 to 95,000 clones, with over 75% observed a single time. The sequenced material came from peripheral blood. The receptors were gathered from a woman at least 80 years old with active or convalescent COVID-19.

The chain couples TRBV2 to TRBJ1-5; possibly TRBD1 for D (6 bases). Trimming pared 8 bases from V and 3 bases from J, leaving 11 bases between. Germline V gene sequence: CDR1 SNHLY, CDR2 FYNNEI. The length of the CDR3 is 13 residues. CDR3 DNA: TGTGCCAGCTCCGGACAGCTCAATCAGCCCCAGCATTTT. It encodes CASSGQLNQPQHF.

V gene TRBV7-2 combines with J gene TRBJ2-2; TRBD1 aligns across 8 bases. Germline CDR1 and CDR2: SGHTA and FQGNSA. V shed 1 base, J shed 7 bases, and the junction held 8 bases outside the gene matches. The CDR3 length is 16 residues. The CDR3 sequence is CASSLGRGLEGGELFF. The CDR3 region has the DNA TGTGCCAGCAGCTTAGGCAGGGGGCTTGAAGGCGGGGAGCTGTTTTTT.

This chain uses TRBV2 with TRBJ1-1; D unclear. V gave up 3 bases and J gave up 5 bases, with 10 bases separating them. Germline V gives CDR1 SNHLY, CDR2 FYNNEI. CDR3 length: 13 residues. CDR3 in amino acids: CASSEGLGTEAFF. CDR3 nucleotide sequence: TGTGCCAGCAGTGAGGGCCTTGGGACTGAAGCTTTCTTT.

The chain has TRBV7-9 and TRBJ2-7, with no clear D. The CDR3 consists of 14 residues. V dropped 2 bases and J dropped 6 bases, with 14 bases sitting between them. Germline CDR1 and CDR2: SEHNR and FQNEAQ (reference sequence). CDR3 in amino acids: CASSLLSLRGEQYF. For the CDR3, the DNA is TGTGCCAGCAGCTTATTATCCCTAAGAGGCGAGCAGTACTTC.

J is TRBJ1-1 and V is TRBV6-1, with D maybe TRBD1 (5 bases). V lost 2 bases to trimming and J lost 5 bases, with 12 bases between them. CDR3 size: 14 residues. CDR1 MNHNS and CDR2 SASEGT come from the germline V gene. The CDR3: CASSEQGWKTEAFF. CDR3 nucleotide sequence: TGTGCCAGCAGTGAACAGGGTTGGAAGACTGAAGCTTTCTTT.

The chain is built from TRBV20-1 and TRBJ2-2, with D tentatively TRBD2 (6 bases). The CDR3 has 12 amino acids. Trimming took off 3 bases at V and 7 bases at J, with 9 bases between the two ends. Germline V gene lookup returns CDR1 DFQATT and CDR2 SNEGSKA (reference sequence). This chain's CDR3 is CSASVAVGELFF. The CDR3, as DNA: TGCAGTGCTAGTGTAGCGGTCGGGGAGCTGTTTTTT.

This clone was picked up one time. The chain recombines TRBV7-9 with TRBJ2-7; 9 bases agree with TRBD1. The CDR3 contains 15 residues. CDR1 is SEHNR, CDR2 FQNEAQ, per germline (reference sequence). The V segment lost 0 bases and the J segment 5 bases; nucleotides outside the gene matches: 5. CDR3 DNA: TGTGCCAGCAGCTTAGCCGGACAGGGGACGGACGAGCAGTACTTC. Its protein product is CASSLAGQGTDEQYF.

This chain joins TRBV5-1 and TRBJ2-7; TRBD1 agrees at 8 bases. Germline assignment: CDR1 SGHRS and CDR2 YFSETQ. Losses at the gene ends were 0 bases for V and 5 bases for J; bases not matched to a gene: 4. The CDR3 is made up of 14 amino acids. The chain's CDR3 is CASSLGQGFDEQYF. The CDR3 DNA is TGCGCCAGCAGCTTGGGACAGGGGTTCGACGAGCAGTACTTC.

This chain uses TRBV7-9 with TRBJ2-2; tentative D call: TRBD1 (7 bases). V was shortened by 8 bases and J by 4 bases, with 17 bases between the two germline ends. Germline V lookup: CDR1 SEHNR, CDR2 FQNEAQ (reference sequence). The CDR3 has 15 residues. CDR3 sequence reads: CASLRGEAITGELFF. DNA of the CDR3: TGTGCCAGCCTCAGGGGGGAAGCAATCACCGGGGAGCTGTTTTTT.

V is TRBV3-1 (or the pseudogene TRBV3-2) and J is TRBJ1-2; TRBD1 is a possible D gene (5 bases). The CDR3 totals 11 residues. Trimming left V 6 bases short and J 12 bases short, with 14 bases between. Germline V CDR1 and CDR2: LGHDT, YNNKEL (reference sequence). The CDR3 reads CASRGTGTHTF. CDR3 nucleotide sequence: TGTGCCAGCAGAGGTACAGGTACCCACACCTTC.

Here the CDR3 reads CASTYGDRNSPLHF. Written as DNA, the CDR3 is TGTGCCAGTACCTATGGGGACAGGAATTCACCCCTCCACTTT. The V call is TRBV19, the J call TRBJ1-6; the match to TRBD1 covers 8 bases. The V gene's germline CDR1 is LNHDA and CDR2 SQIVND (reference sequence). V trimming: 7 bases; J trimming: 7 bases; junction bases outside the gene matches: 6. The CDR3 loop spans 14 amino acids.

V is TRBV18 and J is TRBJ1-1, with D perhaps matching TRBD1 (5 bases). CDR3 length equals 14 residues. The germline V gene has CDR1 KGHSH and CDR2 LQKENI. Trimming removed 5 bases from V and 2 bases from J, with 12 bases in between. The chain's CDR3 is CASSFTGENTEAFF. DNA of the CDR3: TGTGCCAGCTCATTTACAGGAGAAAACACTGAAGCTTTCTTT. The whole variable domain, remainder taken from reference TRBV18 and TRBJ1-1, is NAGVMQNPRHLVRRRGQEARLRCSPMKGHSHVYWYRQLPEEGLKFMVYLQKENIIDESGMPKERFSAEFPKEGPSILRIQQVVRGDSAAYFCASSFTGENTEAFFGQGTRLTVV.

The chain is built from TRBV7-9 and TRBJ1-1; no clear D. Germline lookup yields CDR1 SEHNR and CDR2 FQNEAQ (reference sequence). The V and J ends lost 7 bases and 3 bases respectively, with 12 bases between them. The CDR3 contains 13 residues. The CDR3, as DNA: TGTGCCAGCACCAGAATAGCGGACACTGAAGCTTTCTTT. Amino acids: CASTRIADTEAFF. Using reference TRBV7-9 and TRBJ1-1 for the parts outside the CDR3, the full variable domain is DTGVSQNPRHKITKRGQNVTFRCDPISEHNRLYWYRQTLGQGPEFLTYFQNEAQLEKSRLLSDRFSAERPKGSFSTLEIQRTEQGDSAMYLCASTRIADTEAFFGQGTRLTVV.

This rearrangement joins TRBV6-6 to TRBJ1-3, with 8 bases aligning to TRBD1. Germline lookup yields CDR1 MNHNY and CDR2 SVGAGI (reference sequence). J was trimmed by 3 bases and V by 7 bases; bases with no gene match: 8. The CDR3 totals 15 residues. This CDR3 is CASNPGGAGGNTIYF. In DNA form, the CDR3 reads TGTGCCAGCAACCCAGGGGGCGCGGGTGGAAACACCATATATTTT.